Below are 10 T cell receptor beta chains sequenced from a single sample in a study of cytomegalovirus exposure and HLA in healthy donors. The PCR ran on 60 Vbeta and 13 Jbeta primers. Here immunoSEQ multiplex PCR was the method, and the copy in TCRdb shows in-frame clones only, minus some. The repertoire holds about 130,000 clones, with around three fifths as singletons. The sequencing input was PBMCs. These TCRs come from a woman aged 40 to 50 in good health and CMV-seronegative.

V is TRBV6-1 and J is TRBJ1-2; D ambiguous. V lost 3 bases, J lost 8 bases, and 7 bases lay in between. This CDR3 comprises 11 residues. CDR1 is MNHNS, CDR2 SASEGT, per germline. As DNA, the CDR3 is TGTGCCAGCAGTGATGCGGGAGGCTACACCTTC. Protein: CASSDAGGYTF.

This clone was seen only once. The J gene is TRBJ2-7, the V gene TRBV6-5, with TRBD1 identical over 8 bases. Trimming cost V 6 bases and J 2 bases; bases outside gene matches: 0. Germline V gene sequence: CDR1 MNHEY, CDR2 SVGAGI. There are 12 residues in the CDR3. Here the CDR3 DNA reads TGTGCCAGCAGGGGACAGGCCTACGAGCAGTACTTC. As protein: CASRGQAYEQYF.

V is TRBV15 and J is TRBJ1-5; the match to TRBD1 covers 9 bases. The CDR3 sequence is 16 residues long. Germline lookup yields CDR1 LNHNV and CDR2 YYDKDF (reference sequence). Trimming took 0 bases from V and 7 from J; bases not matched to a gene: 7. This CDR3 is CATSRDSATGGQPQHF. The CDR3 DNA reads TGTGCCACCAGCAGAGATAGTGCGACAGGGGGACAGCCCCAGCATTTT.

The chain employs TRBV2 and TRBJ1-5; 8 bases match TRBD1. With V trimmed by 4 bases and J by 6 bases, 5 bases remained unmatched. CDR1 is SNHLY and CDR2 is FYNNEI in the germline V gene. CDR3 size: 14 residues. Here the CDR3 reads CASSAQGVRQPQHF. The CDR3 DNA reads as TGTGCCAGCAGTGCACAGGGGGTTCGTCAGCCCCAGCATTTT.

This chain links TRBV5-1 with TRBJ1-1, with unresolved D. CDR3 length equals 13 residues. Germline CDR1 is SGHRS and CDR2 is YFSETQ. V was clipped by 1 base and J by 0 bases, with 4 bases between them. CDR3 residues: CASSLIVNTEAFF. In DNA, the CDR3 is TGCGCCAGCAGCTTGATCGTGAACACTGAAGCTTTCTTT.

V usage is TRBV29-1 and J usage is TRBJ2-7; TRBD2 is a possible D gene (5 bases). The germline gives CDR1 SQVTM, CDR2 ANQGSEA. CDR3 size: 14 residues. Between the trimmed V and J ends, which lost 2 bases and 1 base, there was a span of 12 bases. The CDR3 here is CSVEPGRGSYEQYF. Here the CDR3 DNA reads TGCAGCGTTGAACCGGGGAGAGGGTCCTACGAGCAGTACTTC.

The chain carries TRBV4-3 and TRBJ1-2; TRBD1 matches at 9 bases. With 4 bases clipped from V and 4 bases from J, the junction kept 1 base outside the gene matches. The CDR3 runs to 13 residues. Germline-derived CDR1 and CDR2 are LGHNA and YSLEER. CDR3 DNA: TGCGCCAGCAGCCCACAGGGGGCCTATGGCTACACCTTC. This encodes CASSPQGAYGYTF.

The chain joins TRBV2 to TRBJ1-5; 12 bases fit TRBD1. The trim removed 4 bases at V and 6 bases at J, leaving 4 bases unmatched. The germline gives CDR1 SNHLY, CDR2 FYNNEI. The CDR3 runs to 15 residues. In DNA form, the CDR3 reads TGTGCCAGCAGTGGGGACAGGGGGCACAGTCAGCCCCAGCATTTT. Its protein product is CASSGDRGHSQPQHF.

The rearrangement links TRBV25-1 to TRBJ1-6; D is perhaps TRBD1 (6 bases). Trimming removed 3 bases from V and 13 bases from J, with 13 bases in between. Germline lookup yields CDR1 MGHDK and CDR2 SYGVNS. This CDR3 is built from 13 residues. The CDR3 DNA reads as TGTGCCAGCAGTGATACTGCAGGGGCCCCCCTCCACTTT. It translates to CASSDTAGAPLHF.

The rearrangement uses TRBV6-1 and TRBJ2-5; D is unresolved. Germline V CDR1 and CDR2: MNHNS, SASEGT. CDR3 length equals 14 residues. Trimming shortened V by 2 bases and J by 5 bases, and 12 bases separated the two germline ends. The CDR3 reads CASSEYDLRETQYF. In nucleotides, the CDR3 is TGTGCCAGCAGTGAATATGACCTGAGGGAGACCCAGTACTTC.